This TCR beta chain is drawn from a study of T cells after posttransplantation cyclophosphamide. Methotrexate plus calcineurin inhibitor accompanied controls' myeloablative marrow transplants; sampling was 1 year later. CDR1 and CDR2 (germline): MNHNS, SASEGT. Trimming removed 5 bases from V and 6 bases from J, with 14 bases in between. This CDR3 region has 13 residues. Sequencing used immunoSEQ multiplex PCR; TCRdb keeps in-frame clones, though not all of them. The top ten hold less than 4% of the sample, which has about 16,000 clones, around 90% seen once. About this clone: Its matching antigen is unknown.

Study observations and caveats: Donor CD8+ memory clones often dominated recipient blood repertoires at later times.

The clonotype originates from a male patient in his fifties or sixties who received an allogeneic stem cell transplant from an unrelated donor, was CMV-positive, and had chronic GVHD only. Some T cells may have come from the graft donor. The sample here was PBMCs, taken after an allogeneic stem cell transplant with a calcineurin inhibitor and methotrexate. The V and J genes are TRBV6-1 and TRBJ2-7; TRBD2 might be the D (7 bases). This chain's CDR3 is CASSPRGAVEQYF. The DNA of the CDR3 is TGTGCCAGCAGTCCTCGGGGGGCGGTCGAGCAGTACTTC.